Listed below are T cell receptor beta chains from one sample, sequenced in a study of T cell responses to AZD1222 COVID-19 vaccine. Assay used: immunoSEQ multiplex PCR; TCRdb lists only in-frame clones, some missing. The sample records 95,000 to 150,000 clones, about nine tenths being singletons. Sequencing was performed on peripheral blood, taken 28 days after the second AZD1222 dose. All receptors come from an adult who received the AZD1222 COVID-19 vaccine. CDR3s include the opening cysteine and the closing phenylalanine or tryptophan. A D gene is named only where the DNA matches it firmly. The size of a clone is reported for some rows only, either as once, few or many, or as a class for expanded clones.

TRBJ1-2 NA TRBD1 TRBV29-1 TGCAGCGTTGCGCCCGGGACAGGGGGCTTAGTCGGTCGCGGCTACACCTTC CSVAPGTGGLVGRGYTF
TRBJ1-3 NA NA TRBV3-1/TRBV3-2 TGTGCCAGCAGCCAAGCAGGGGCAGGAAACACCATATATTTT CASSQAGAGNTIYF
TRBJ1-5 NA NA TRBV6-5 TGTGCCAGCTCTTACGGGACTGACAAGAATCAGCCCCAGCATTTT CASSYGTDKNQPQHF
TRBJ1-4 NA NA TRBV27 TGTGCCAGCAGGCAAGACCGGGCCCCCGCAACTAATGAAAAACTGTTTTTT CASRQDRAPATNEKLFF
TRBJ2-1 NA TRBD2 TRBV6-2/TRBV6-3 TGTGCCAGCAGTAGTTATAAGACTAGCGGGAGGGACAGAGGTGAGCAGTTCTTC CASSSYKTSGRDRGEQFF
TRBJ2-7 NA NA TRBV6-2/TRBV6-3 TGTGCCAGCAGTTACTTTGAGGTGGGCGAGCAGTACTTC CASSYFEVGEQYF
TRBJ1-2 once NA TRBV11-2 TGTGCCAGCAGCTCTACTGCGGCCGGCTATGGCTACACCTTC CASSSTAAGYGYTF
TRBJ1-2 NA NA TRBV11-2 TGTGCCAGCAGCTTAGGGGGTGGCGGCGTCTTGTCCTATGGCTACACCTTC CASSLGGGGVLSYGYTF
TRBJ1-2 NA NA TRBV5-6 TGTGCCAGCAGCCCCGTGGGCAGCTATGGCTACACCTTC CASSPVGSYGYTF
TRBJ2-1 NA NA TRBV19 TGTGCCAGTAGTTCGACAGTTAGTGAGCAGTTCTTC CASSSTVSEQFF
TRBJ1-5 NA NA TRBV5-1 TGCGCCAGCAGTCCTGACGCCAATCAGCCCCAGCATTTT CASSPDANQPQHF
TRBJ1-3 NA NA TRBV13 TGTGCCAGCAGCTTAGGCCAGCCCCAAGGAAACACCATATATTTT CASSLGQPQGNTIYF
TRBJ2-3 NA NA TRBV2 TGTGCCAGCATCTGGCGAACGTCCGGCACAGATACGCAGTATTTT CASIWRTSGTDTQYF
TRBJ1-4 NA NA TRBV19 TGTGCCAGTAGCACCGGGACACTCGGGGAAAAACTGTTTTTT CASSTGTLGEKLFF
TRBJ1-1 NA NA TRBV7-9 TGTGCCAGCAGCTTAGTTGGCGTGGGCAGCACTGAAGCTTTCTTT CASSLVGVGSTEAFF
TRBJ1-2 once NA TRBV5-4 TGTGCCAGCAGCCTTCAAGGCTATGGCTACACCTTC CASSLQGYGYTF
TRBJ2-5 NA NA TRBV5-1 TGCGCCAGCAGCTTAGGCGGTGAAGAGACCCAGTACTTC CASSLGGEETQYF
TRBJ1-1 NA NA TRBV5-4 TGTGCCAGCAGCTTGTTATCCAGCGACACTGAAGCTTTCTTT CASSLLSSDTEAFF
TRBJ1-2 NA NA TRBV14 TGTGCCAGCAGCCAAGCTCTGGCGGGGATCGATTATGGCTACACCTTC CASSQALAGIDYGYTF
TRBJ1-1 NA NA TRBV7-2 TGTGCCAGCAGCTTATTTAAGAGTGAAGCTTTCTTT CASSLFKSEAFF
TRBJ2-5 NA TRBD1 TRBV9 TGTGCCAGCAGCGCTGGGACAGATTTGAAAGAGACCCAGTACTTC CASSAGTDLKETQYF
TRBJ1-1 NA NA TRBV27 TGTGCCAGCAGTTTACGGCTGGGACCTAACACTGAAGCTTTCTTT CASSLRLGPNTEAFF
TRBJ2-1 NA NA TRBV19 TGTGCCAGTAGTACCCACCCGGGACGGACGAGCTCCTACAATGAGCAGTTCTTC CASSTHPGRTSSYNEQFF
TRBJ2-7 NA NA TRBV27 TGTGCCAGCAGTTGGACGCGTTGGGCCTACGAGCAGTACTTC CASSWTRWAYEQYF
TRBJ2-2 NA NA TRBV28 TGTGCCAGCAGTTCTATTAGCAGGGTCGACACCGGGGAGCTGTTTTTT CASSSISRVDTGELFF
TRBJ1-2 NA TRBD1 TRBV7-8 TGTGCCAGCAGCTTGGACAGGCCATCTAACTATGGCTACACCTTC CASSLDRPSNYGYTF
TRBJ1-2 few NA TRBV5-6 TGTGCCAGCAGCCGGGGACAACCAGACTATGGCTACACCTTC CASSRGQPDYGYTF
TRBJ1-5 NA NA TRBV23-1 TGCGCCAGCAGACATAATACAGGGTTCTTGGGTCAGCCCCAGCATTTT CASRHNTGFLGQPQHF
TRBJ1-6 once NA TRBV4-2 TGTGCCAGCAGCCAAGATCCCCGCTCCAATTCACCCCTCCACTTT CASSQDPRSNSPLHF
TRBJ2-7 NA TRBD2 TRBV7-2 TGTGCCAGCAGCCCCACTAGCGGGGGGGCTTACGAGCAGTACTTC CASSPTSGGAYEQYF
TRBJ1-1 NA NA TRBV6-2/TRBV6-3 TGTGCCAGCAGTTACTCTCCGACGCTGAGCAGAATAACTGAAGCTTTCTTT CASSYSPTLSRITEAFF
TRBJ1-6 NA TRBD1 TRBV14 TGTGCCAGCAGCAACCGGGACAGGGGTACTTCACCCCTCCACTTT CASSNRDRGTSPLHF
TRBJ1-1 once NA TRBV5-6 TGTGCCACCTGTCCGGGGGGGTCGTGCACTGAAGCTTTCTTT CATCPGGSCTEAFF
TRBJ1-2 NA NA TRBV28 TGTGCCAGCCGCCCGGATAGATACAGGGTCCCCTATGGCTACACCTTC CASRPDRYRVPYGYTF
TRBJ2-3 NA TRBD2 TRBV15 TGTGCCACTCGACTAGCGGGGGGCACAGATACGCAGTATTTT CATRLAGGTDTQYF
TRBJ2-1 NA TRBD2 TRBV2 TGTGCCAGCAGTAGGACTAGCGGGGGGTATGGTGAGCAGTTCTTC CASSRTSGGYGEQFF
TRBJ1-1 NA NA TRBV27 TGTGCCAGCAGAAACTGGACGGTGAACACTGAAGCTTTCTTT CASRNWTVNTEAFF
TRBJ1-6 NA NA TRBV7-6 TGTGCCAGCAGTCAAGACAGAAGCTATAATTCACCCCTCCACTTT CASSQDRSYNSPLHF
TRBJ1-3 NA TRBD1 TRBV28 TGTGCCAGCAGATACACAGGGGGCGCGCCGGGGACCATATATTTT CASRYTGGAPGTIYF
TRBJ1-4 NA NA TRBV5-6 TGTGCCAGCAGCTTGTCGGTTGGGGAAAAACTGTTTTTT CASSLSVGEKLFF
TRBJ2-3 NA NA TRBV7-9 TGTGCCAGCAGCTTAGGAGACACAGATACGCAGTATTTT CASSLGDTDTQYF
TRBJ2-1 NA TRBD2 TRBV10-1 TGCGCCAGCAGTGAGTCGAAGCTAGCGGGGGGGTTTTACAATGAGCAGTTCTTC CASSESKLAGGFYNEQFF
TRBJ1-6 NA NA TRBV6-1 TGTGCCAGCAGTGACCAGGGAGACTCACCCCTCCACTTT CASSDQGDSPLHF
TRBJ2-1 few NA TRBV4-2 TGTGCCAGCAGCCAAGTGTTACAGGGTTCATACAATGAGCAGTTCTTC CASSQVLQGSYNEQFF